What follows describes a single TCR beta chain. Its antigen is currently not known. No much larger clonotype is one base removed from it; base qualities were not supplied. This entry belongs to a study of cytomegalovirus exposure and HLA in healthy donors listed by TCRdb under 2017. In terms of the full investigation: According to an earlier analysis of a few hundred of the donors, some 180 million T cells yielded 90 million to 140 million unique TCR beta sequences and approximately 300 Gb of sequence data. The genetic ancestry cluster associated with self-reported Caucasian donors included about 84% of the 398 genotyped donors. The study used immunosequencing to profile the T cell repertoires of 666 subjects and linked those repertoires to cytomegalovirus serostatus. The study aimed to test whether signatures of past pathogen exposure could be identified by cataloging public T cell receptors. The study combined high-throughput TCR immunosequencing, statistical association of individual TCRs with disease status, and machine learning to predict cytomegalovirus infection status. In the later analysis, no new phenotypic data were used to find candidate immune exposures; instead, reliance was placed on TCR beta sequences and their occurrence across donors. To decide whether each TCR beta V gene segment behaved as functional or pseudogenic, an earlier analysis of 587 of the donors relied on high-throughput TCR beta sequencing. A later genetic analysis took genome-wide SNP genotypes for about 55% of the 666 donors and used that subset as a discovery cohort. HLA typing covered class I and class II loci at four-digit resolution. An early release covering more than 500 HLA-typed donors comprised about 310 gigabases of sequencing data and tens of millions of unique TCR sequences. A later analysis re-examined previously published TCR beta repertoires from more than 600 donors and added high-resolution HLA genotyping to investigate patterns of TCR occurrence. All discovery cohort repertoires had been generated on a single sequencing platform. Typing coverage differed by locus: A, B, C, DRB1 and DQB1 were typed in roughly 629-630 donors, DQA1 in 500 to 550, DPA1 in approximately 610, and DPB1 in 400 to 490. In addition to the first cohort of approximately 650 subjects, a separate validation cohort of approximately 130 different subjects was used. On average, roughly 240,000 unique TCR beta nucleotide sequences were sequenced per donor among 398 genotyped donors of the cohort, with 15% to 20% of those sequences being non-productive. About five DR-DQ haplotypes were treated as single units for association and clustering because of strong linkage in the cohort. Donor age, sex, ethnicity and CMV serostatus were compiled together with the repertoire data. The paper as a whole reports these results and caveats: A later genetic analysis reported fewer N-insertions in productive TCRs among donors in an Asian-associated ancestry cluster than the approximately 670-donor mean. V-gene and J-gene trimming of TCR beta chains was associated with a missense DCLRE1C variant in a later genetic analysis, and the association was replicated in an independent cohort. In vitro tests confirmed that a few of the cytomegalovirus-associated TCR beta chains recognize cytomegalovirus antigens. Presence/absence analyses assumed roughly uniform sequencing depth across donors, an assumption that may not hold. Some IMGT-functional V segments, including TRBV6-2 and TRBV6-3, could not be told apart with the 87-base-pair reads, so those segments were excluded. In a later analysis, the rate of TCR association differed among HLA loci, with DRB1 alleles having the most associated TCRs and HLA-C alleles having the fewest. The study listed over 150 TCR beta chains as associated with cytomegalovirus. In this cohort, only TCR beta chains were sequenced, and detectable features were limited by the absence of alpha or paired-chain data. The earlier analysis of nearly 600 of the donors excluded roughly 17 rarely observed V segments, including chromosome 9 orphons, because counts were too low. A further reported finding was that TCR beta sequences accurately predicted the HLA-A and HLA-B alleles for most subjects in the first cohort. Correlated functional status among segregating V segments might be attributable to linkage disequilibrium, but an unknown experimental factor could not be ruled out. For the cohort, immune exposure information was limited to CMV serostatus. Broadly in line with IMGT annotations, most TCR beta V segments showed up in productive rearrangements about 90% or about 30% of the time in an earlier analysis of around 550 of the donors. A cluster of highly shared sequence variants was judged likely to be a technical artifact of the sequencing pipeline. Compared with equally common non-associated chains, HLA-associated TCR beta chains in a later analysis were more clonally expanded and had lower generation probabilities. In both the original and validation cohorts, the classifier was reported to diagnose cytomegalovirus status with high specificity and sensitivity. In a later analysis, several top co-occurrence clusters were reported to appear linked to parvovirus B19, influenza, CMV and Epstein-Barr virus. At a false discovery rate of 0.05, a later analysis linked approximately 18,000 TCR beta sequences to specific HLA alleles. According to a later analysis, most CMV-associated TCR beta chains appeared to be HLA-restricted, and the HLA associations seemed to be driven largely by CMV exposure. Because HLA typing was missing for some donors at each locus, association tests included only the typed subset. When HLA alleles, especially DR and DQ, strongly co-occurred, attributing TCR associations to individual alleles was difficult. Across donors, most TCR sequences were observed very rarely, whereas some public TCRs were present in many individuals. According to the authors, the approach could potentially be generalized to other disease states and immunological phenotypes.

Library construction relied on the immunoSEQ multiplex PCR assay. The multiplex PCR relied on a mix of 60 forward primers for TCR Vbeta segments and 13 reverse primers for TCR Jbeta segments. A multiplex PCR assay on genomic DNA amplified the CDR3 region of rearranged TCR beta genes. The amplified TCR beta libraries were sequenced on the Illumina HiSeq System as 87-base-pair reads. The paper's processing steps were these. A later analysis counted approximately 74 million unique TCR beta chains across the roughly 700 repertoires, and some 11 million of these chains were shared by at least two donors. To remove PCR and sequencing errors, raw reads were error-corrected and collapsed into unique sequences using a nearest-neighbor algorithm that merged closely related sequences. CDR3 sequences were aligned to IMGT reference sequences to assign V, D and J gene segments. For a sequence to be retained, a match of at least six nucleotides was required to both a V gene segment and a J gene segment. Rearrangements were called productive when the CDR3 lacked stop codons and stayed in frame with V and J; all others were non-productive. CDR3 was defined according to IMGT convention as the region running from the second conserved V-encoded cysteine to the conserved J-encoded phenylalanine. The earlier analysis of roughly 590 of the donors excluded any sequence lacking an unambiguous match to a single V gene segment. An earlier analysis of a few hundred of the donors called V segments functional above 56.7% productive rearrangements and segregating when the between-donor standard deviation exceeded 5%. To diagnose cytomegalovirus status from the catalog of TCR beta chain sequences, a statistical classification framework was built. A later analysis assigned V and J genes by comparing TCR nucleotide sequences with IMGT/GENE-DB human TR gene sequences. A later analysis assigned CDR3 sequences and most-parsimonious VDJ recombination scenarios with the TCRdist pipeline. In a later analysis, every TCR beta chain was defined by the combination of its CDR3 amino acid sequence and its V-gene family, and reads without a unique V-gene family were dropped. A later analysis removed several hundred highly shared, low-generation-probability nucleotide sequences to deal with suspected cross-contamination and a sequencing artifact. For each public chain, a later analysis derived a clonal expansion index from normalized ranks of inferred template counts within each repertoire. In a later analysis, generation probabilities were computed using a VDJ recombination model fitted to out-of-frame rearrangements, and the results were checked against IGoR. In a later analysis, TCR-TCR, TCR-HLA and TCR-CMV co-occurrence was scored with hypergeometric tests, and a repertoire-size bias correction was applied to TCR pairs. To estimate false discovery rates, a later analysis permuted the HLA or CMV assignments 20 times. In a later analysis, co-occurring TCRs were grouped using DBSCAN, with TCRdist sequence similarity added in when clustering inside HLA-allele-positive subsets. Co-occurrence clustering excluded repertoires with fewer than 30,000 or more than 120,000 public chains, plus five with anomalous nucleotide sharing. TCRdb holds this immuneACCESS table with in-frame rearrangements only. Some clones are missing; in checked studies, unresolved V genes explain under half, and the rest has no known cause. That table is the source of V, J and clone size, and D and trimming were worked out from the DNA. The sample yields 100,000 or so clones; about 68% were counted once. Roughly 13% of the sample belongs to the ten largest clones.

The cohort comprised more than 550 healthy bone marrow donors. At the time of sampling, all cohort members were nominally healthy, though unrecorded immune exposures were likely present. The donor was CMV seropositive and was included in the group of 250 to 300 seropositive cohort members. A peripheral blood sample was collected from each donor, and TCR beta sequencing was performed on peripheral blood mononuclear cells. Genomic DNA extraction from the blood cell samples was performed with the Qiagen DNeasy Blood Extraction Kit. V lost 3 bases and J lost 4 bases; the stretch between them is 14 bases long. From the germline V gene (reference sequence), CDR1 is MNHEY and CDR2 is SMNVEV. From cysteine to phenylalanine, the CDR3 is 15 amino acids long. The kept DNA is CDR3 alone, 45 bases in frame from the first base.

The receptor comes from a male donor in good health and CMV-seropositive. The sequenced material came from PBMCs. Recombination joined TRBV27 with TRBJ2-3; the D region possibly corresponds to TRBD2 (6 bases align). The DNA sequence follows: TGTGCCAGCAGTTTCTTGGGGGGACGGGCAGATACGCAGTATTTT. It translates as CASSFLGGRADTQYF.